Listed below are T cell receptor beta chains from one sample, sequenced in a study of T-cell reconstitution after alpha-beta-depleted transplantation in children. TCRdb re-derived calls from the PCR reads in MiXCR, one entry per CDR3 protein. The sample shows 360,000 or so distinct CDR3 sequences, around 20% of them seen only once. Sequences were derived from PBMCs from the stem cell graft donor, sampled from the stem cell graft. These receptors originate from a human donor who donated a stem cell graft to a child with acute myeloid leukemia. The CDR3 runs from the conserved cysteine through the conserved F or W. A D gene is named only where the DNA matches it firmly. The listing skips clone size in some rows; elsewhere it reads once, few, many or a size class.

d_call: .; v_call: TRBV29-1; clone_size: many; j_call: TRBJ2-7; cdr3_aa: CSVKDSTSYEQYF; cdr3_nt: TGCAGCGTTAAGGACAGTACCTCCTACGAGCAGTACTTC
d_call: .; v_call: TRBV7-8; clone_size: few; j_call: TRBJ2-7; cdr3_aa: CASSKSRGNSYEQYF; cdr3_nt: TGTGCCAGCAGCAAATCTCGGGGTAACTCCTACGAGCAGTACTTC
d_call: .; v_call: TRBV20-1; clone_size: many; j_call: TRBJ2-2; cdr3_aa: CSGFLGTPNTGELFF; cdr3_nt: TGCAGTGGGTTCCTCGGGACACCGAACACCGGGGAGCTGTTTTTT
d_call: TRBD2; v_call: TRBV11-2; clone_size: .; j_call: TRBJ2-2; cdr3_aa: CASSGSLNTGELFF; cdr3_nt: TGTGCCAGTAGCGGGAGTCTAAACACCGGGGAGCTGTTTTTT
d_call: .; v_call: TRBV12-3/TRBV12-4; clone_size: many; j_call: TRBJ2-3; cdr3_aa: CASSLLVGVADTQYF; cdr3_nt: TGTGCCAGCAGTTTACTAGTAGGAGTCGCAGATACGCAGTATTTT
d_call: TRBD1; v_call: TRBV5-1; clone_size: .; j_call: TRBJ2-1; cdr3_aa: CASSETPQGAIPNEQFF; cdr3_nt: TGCGCCAGCAGCGAAACGCCACAGGGGGCGATTCCCAATGAGCAGTTCTTC
d_call: .; v_call: TRBV12-3/TRBV12-4; clone_size: many; j_call: TRBJ1-1; cdr3_aa: CASSSTGLNTEAFF; cdr3_nt: TGTGCCAGCAGTTCCACAGGGCTGAACACTGAAGCTTTCTTT
d_call: .; v_call: TRBV4-1; clone_size: many; j_call: TRBJ2-7; cdr3_aa: CASSQVGSYEQYF; cdr3_nt: TGTGCCAGCAGCCAAGTTGGCTCCTACGAGCAGTACTTC
d_call: .; v_call: TRBV20-1; clone_size: .; j_call: TRBJ1-2; cdr3_aa: CSARVGKSYGYTF; cdr3_nt: TGCAGTGCTAGAGTAGGTAAAAGCTATGGCTACACCTTC
d_call: .; v_call: TRBV15; clone_size: many; j_call: TRBJ1-4; cdr3_aa: CATSRDKGQNEKLFF; cdr3_nt: TGTGCCACCAGCAGAGATAAGGGGCAGAATGAAAAACTGTTTTTT
d_call: TRBD2; v_call: TRBV11-1; clone_size: once; j_call: TRBJ2-3; cdr3_aa: CASSSDTTSGRATDTQYF; cdr3_nt: TGTGCCAGCAGCTCGGACACGACTAGCGGGAGGGCAACAGATACGCAGTATTTT
d_call: .; v_call: TRBV6-6; clone_size: few; j_call: TRBJ2-2; cdr3_aa: CASSYLIGGELFF; cdr3_nt: TGTGCCAGCAGTTACCTAATCGGCGGGGAGCTGTTTTTT
d_call: TRBD2; v_call: TRBV2; clone_size: .; j_call: TRBJ2-1; cdr3_aa: CASSEGTSGRNEQFF; cdr3_nt: TGTGCCAGCAGTGAAGGGACTAGCGGGAGGAATGAGCAGTTCTTC
d_call: .; v_call: TRBV20-1; clone_size: .; j_call: TRBJ2-3; cdr3_aa: CSARTVADPTSTDTQYF; cdr3_nt: TGCAGTGCTAGGACGGTGGCTGACCCTACTAGCACAGATACGCAGTATTTT
d_call: .; v_call: TRBV28; clone_size: .; j_call: TRBJ2-2; cdr3_aa: CASSFGQNTGEVFF; cdr3_nt: TGTGCCAGCAGTTTTGGACAGAACACCGGGGAGGTGTTTTTT
d_call: .; v_call: TRBV6-1; clone_size: many; j_call: TRBJ2-7; cdr3_aa: CASSFDYYEQYF; cdr3_nt: TGTGCCAGCAGTTTCGACTACTACGAGCAGTACTTC
d_call: TRBD2; v_call: TRBV20-1; clone_size: many; j_call: TRBJ2-5; cdr3_aa: CSARDRLAGGPPF; cdr3_nt: TGCAGTGCTAGAGATCGCCTAGCGGGAGGCCCTCCCTTC
d_call: TRBD2; v_call: TRBV12-3/TRBV12-4; clone_size: .; j_call: TRBJ2-1; cdr3_aa: CASSPSGVSYNEQFF; cdr3_nt: TGTGCCAGCAGCCCTAGCGGGGTCTCCTACAATGAGCAGTTCTTC
d_call: TRBD1; v_call: TRBV20-1; clone_size: many; j_call: TRBJ1-5; cdr3_aa: CSARDWGQGNQPQHF; cdr3_nt: TGCAGTGCTAGAGATTGGGGACAGGGGAATCAGCCCCAGCATTTT
d_call: .; v_call: TRBV12-3/TRBV12-4; clone_size: few; j_call: TRBJ2-7; cdr3_aa: CASSRILQGESYEQYF; cdr3_nt: TGTGCCAGCAGCCGGATACTACAGGGCGAGTCCTACGAGCAGTACTTC
d_call: .; v_call: TRBV24-1; clone_size: .; j_call: TRBJ2-2; cdr3_aa: CATAGKVNTGELFF; cdr3_nt: TGTGCCACCGCCGGCAAAGTAAACACCGGGGAGCTGTTTTTT
d_call: .; v_call: TRBV2; clone_size: .; j_call: TRBJ2-7; cdr3_aa: CASRTDGDYEQYF; cdr3_nt: TGTGCCAGCAGGACGGACGGGGACTACGAGCAGTACTTC
d_call: TRBD1; v_call: TRBV29-1; clone_size: .; j_call: TRBJ2-7; cdr3_aa: CSVDGASGGKSYEQYF; cdr3_nt: TGCAGCGTTGACGGGGCCTCAGGGGGTAAATCGTACGAGCAGTACTTC
d_call: .; v_call: TRBV27; clone_size: many; j_call: TRBJ2-1; cdr3_aa: CASSLSETRSYNEQFF; cdr3_nt: TGTGCCAGCAGTTTATCCGAGACTAGATCCTACAATGAGCAGTTCTTC
d_call: .; v_call: TRBV9; clone_size: few; j_call: TRBJ2-7; cdr3_aa: CASSVEGSYEQYF; cdr3_nt: TGTGCCAGCAGCGTAGAAGGGTCCTACGAGCAGTACTTC
d_call: TRBD2; v_call: TRBV29-1; clone_size: .; j_call: TRBJ2-7; cdr3_aa: CSARGTSDNYEQYF; cdr3_nt: TGCAGCGCTCGAGGGACTAGCGACAACTACGAGCAGTACTTC
d_call: .; v_call: TRBV20-1; clone_size: many; j_call: TRBJ1-2; cdr3_aa: CSASFQFGGYTF; cdr3_nt: TGCAGTGCTAGTTTCCAGTTCGGAGGCTACACCTTC
d_call: .; v_call: TRBV29-1; clone_size: many; j_call: TRBJ2-5; cdr3_aa: CSVAVGSQETQYF; cdr3_nt: TGCAGCGTTGCGGTCGGCTCCCAAGAGACCCAGTACTTC
d_call: .; v_call: TRBV11-2; clone_size: .; j_call: TRBJ1-3; cdr3_aa: CASSRRDTIYF; cdr3_nt: TGTGCCAGCAGCCGCCGGGACACCATATATTTT